The 28 T cell receptor beta chains given below trace back to one sample, sequenced in a study of response to subunit inactivated influenza vaccine. TCRdb re-called the RT-PCR reads with MiXCR, one entry per CDR3 protein. The sample includes approximately 230,000 distinct CDR3 sequences, more than 10% of them seen just once. The starting material was non-naive T cells sorted from PBMCs, obtained 14 to 15 days before vaccination. Source of these receptors: a man aged 50 or older who received an inactivated influenza vaccine.

The sample holds many counts of this clonotype. The gene calls are TRBV4-3 and TRBJ2-1, with 9 nucleotides matching TRBD2. The trim removed 0 bases at V and 2 bases at J, leaving 8 bases unmatched. The CDR3 covers 18 residues. Germline values: CDR1 LGHNA, CDR2 YSLEER. The DNA of the CDR3 is TGCGCCAGCAGCCAAGAAGGGCCTAGCGGGAACCCCTACAATGAGCAGTTCTTC. Amino acids: CASSQEGPSGNPYNEQFF.

CDR3 region: CASNQEPFREQYF. The CDR3 region has the DNA TGTGCCAGCAACCAGGAACCCTTTCGCGAGCAGTACTTC. The chain recombines TRBV28 with TRBJ2-7; D remains ambiguous. The V and J ends lost 7 bases and 6 bases respectively, with 16 bases between them. Germline CDR1 is MDHEN and CDR2 is SYDVKM. The CDR3 loop spans 13 amino acids.

In its sample, this clonotype was seen many times. CDR3 DNA sequence: TGTGCCAGCAACAACCCGTACAGGGCGACTAATGAAAAACTGTTTTTT. Its protein product is CASNNPYRATNEKLFF. The chain links TRBV11-2 to TRBJ1-4; possibly TRBD1 for D (6 bases). The CDR3 extends over 16 amino acids. Trimming shortened V by 7 bases and J by 2 bases, and 17 bases separated the two germline ends. Germline lookup yields CDR1 SGHAT and CDR2 FQNNGV.

In this sample, this clonotype turned up a few times. The V gene is TRBV3-1, the J gene TRBJ2-5; 14 nucleotides align to TRBD2. The J segment lost 5 bases and the V segment lost 3 bases, leaving 8 bases of the junction unmatched. Germline CDR1 is LGHDT and CDR2 is YNNKEL (reference sequence). This CDR3 has 17 residues. The CDR3 coding sequence is TGTGCCAGCAGCCAGACTAGCGGGAGGGCCGTTTATGAGACCCAGTACTTC. Its protein product is CASSQTSGRAVYETQYF.

This clonotype was seen a few times. The CDR3 sequence: CASSLEQNSPLHF. The CDR3 nucleotides read TGTGCCAGCAGCTTAGAACAGAATTCACCCCTCCACTTT. The J gene is TRBJ1-6, the V gene TRBV7-2; the D is unclear. Trimming removed 1 base from V and 7 bases from J, with 5 bases in between. The CDR3 is 13 amino acids. Germline V gene data show CDR1 as SGHTA and CDR2 as FQGNSA.

The V gene is TRBV5-5, the J gene TRBJ1-1; 8 bases are a match to TRBD1. This CDR3 is built from 15 residues. With V trimmed by 2 bases and J by 7 bases, 10 bases remained unmatched. Germline loops: CDR1 SGHKS, CDR2 YYEKEE (reference sequence). The CDR3: CASSFLTGQGSEAFF. CDR3 in DNA: TGTGCCAGCAGCTTTCTCACCGGACAGGGAAGTGAAGCTTTCTTT.

The rearrangement uses TRBV20-1 and TRBJ2-2; TRBD1 matches 7 bases. Trimming removed 0 bases from V and 5 bases from J; junction bases left unmatched: 6. The CDR3 has 15 residues. The germline gives CDR1 DFQATT, CDR2 SNEGSKA (reference sequence). DNA of the CDR3: TGCAGTGCTAGAGATCGGGGCAGGGGGACCGGGGAGCTGTTTTTT. Translation gives CSARDRGRGTGELFF.

This clonotype was counted many times. V is TRBV7-8 and J is TRBJ2-4; no reliable D call. Looked up from germline, CDR1 is SGHVS and CDR2 is FQNEAQ. V was pared by 5 bases and J by 6 bases, with 8 bases between. This CDR3 spans 12 amino acids. The CDR3 loop is CASSVGSNIQYF. The DNA of the CDR3 is TGTGCCAGCAGCGTCGGATCAAACATTCAGTACTTC.

The rearrangement links TRBV3-1 to TRBJ2-1, with 10 positions matching TRBD1. The CDR3 spans 14 residues. Germline V gene data show CDR1 as LGHDT and CDR2 as YNNKEL (reference sequence). V trimming: 10 bases; J trimming: 4 bases; junction bases outside the gene matches: 7. The CDR3 nucleotides are TGTGCCATATCCGGGACAGGGGTGTACAATGAGCAGTTCTTC. Its protein product is CAISGTGVYNEQFF.

This clonotype was counted at least ten times. The genes are TRBV7-2 and TRBJ1-2; D call uncertain. The CDR3 totals 14 residues. The V and J ends lost 7 bases and 2 bases respectively, with 14 bases between them. Looked up from germline, CDR1 is SGHTA and CDR2 is FQGNSA. The CDR3 spells CASTSGRANYGYTF. In DNA form, the CDR3 reads TGTGCCAGCACCTCAGGACGGGCAAACTATGGCTACACCTTC.

This clonotype occurred a few times. The V call is TRBV4-1, the J call TRBJ2-1; 7 bases are shared with TRBD1. Per germline, CDR1 MGHRA and CDR2 YSYEKL. The CDR3 runs to 16 residues. V gave up 0 bases and J gave up 4 bases; unmatched junction bases: 6. In DNA, the CDR3 is TGCGCCAGCAGCCAAGATTCCGGGACAGCGTACAATGAGCAGTTCTTC. Translation gives CASSQDSGTAYNEQFF.

The J gene is TRBJ2-4, the V gene TRBV5-1; 7 nucleotides agree with TRBD1. This CDR3 contains 14 residues. J was trimmed by 10 bases and V by 0 bases; bases with no gene match: 7. Germline-derived CDR1 and CDR2 are SGHRS and YFSETQ. CDR3 sequence: CASSLETGRGIQYF. For the CDR3, the DNA is TGCGCCAGCAGCTTGGAGACAGGGAGAGGGATTCAGTACTTC.

This clonotype was counted a few times. J is TRBJ2-7 and V is TRBV14; D may be TRBD1 (5 bases). The germline V and J ends were trimmed by 0 bases and 4 bases, with 16 bases remaining between them. CDR1 is SGHDN and CDR2 is FVKESK in the germline V gene. The CDR3 totals 16 residues. The CDR3 here is CASSQDRVVSGYEQYF. In DNA, the CDR3 is TGTGCCAGCAGCCAAGACAGGGTTGTCTCAGGGTACGAGCAGTACTTC. Complete variable domain (other parts from reference TRBV14 and TRBJ2-7): EAGVTQFPSHSVIEKGQTVTLRCDPISGHDNLYWYRRVMGKEIKFLLHFVKESKQDESGMPNNRFLAERTGGTYSTLKVQPAELEDSGVYFCASSQDRVVSGYEQYFGPGTRLTVT.

This clonotype was seen only a few times. This sequence joins TRBV4-3 and TRBJ2-3; 8 nucleotides line up with TRBD2. CDR1 is LGHNA, CDR2 YSLEER, per germline. With V trimmed by 0 bases and J by 7 bases, 12 bases remained unmatched. The CDR3 sequence is 17 residues long. The CDR3 protein is CASSQDLLTSGSYTQYF. The CDR3 DNA is TGCGCCAGCAGCCAAGACCTGTTAACTAGCGGTAGTTATACGCAGTATTTT.

The chain links TRBV11-2 to TRBJ2-2, with a possible D match to TRBD2 (6 bases). Trimming removed 5 bases from V and 4 bases from J, with 14 bases in between. The germline CDR1 and CDR2 sequences are SGHAT and FQNNGV. This CDR3 is 15 amino acids long. The CDR3, as DNA: TGTGCCAGCAGCAGCCTGGGGGGAATCACCGGGGAGCTGTTTTTT. The encoded protein is CASSSLGGITGELFF.

The rearrangement uses TRBV3-1 and TRBJ2-1; 14 nucleotides align to TRBD2. The ends lost 4 bases at V and 12 bases at J; junction bases unmatched: 14. In germline, CDR1 is LGHDT, CDR2 YNNKEL (reference sequence). The CDR3 is 17 amino acids. Here the CDR3 reads CASSPKSTGTSGSVQFF. CDR3 sequence (DNA): TGTGCCAGCAGCCCCAAAAGCACCGGGACTAGCGGGAGCGTGCAGTTCTTC.

This chain joins TRBV4-1 and TRBJ2-7, with 12 bases lining up with TRBD2. The CDR3 has 15 amino acids. Germline CDR1 MGHRA, CDR2 YSYEKL. The V gene end was trimmed by 4 bases and the J gene end by 0 bases; junction bases not matched to a gene: 1. The DNA of the CDR3 is TGCGCCAGCAGCCCGACTAGCGGGAGCTCCTACGAGCAGTACTTC. It is translated as CASSPTSGSSYEQYF.

Written as DNA, the CDR3 is TGTGCCAGCAGGGTGGATCTTTACAATGAGCAGTTCTTC. This gives the protein CASRVDLYNEQFF. The chain carries TRBV12-3 or TRBV12-4 and TRBJ2-1; D unresolved. The CDR3 covers 13 residues. The ends were cut back, 6 bases at V and 4 bases at J, with 10 bases in the middle.

J is TRBJ2-7 and V is TRBV12-5; D gene ambiguous. This CDR3 has 15 amino acids. Per germline, CDR1 LGHNT and CDR2 FRNRAP. The CDR3 here is CATSQEASFTYEQYF. CDR3 DNA sequence: TGTGCCACCTCCCAAGAGGCGTCTTTTACCTACGAGCAGTACTTC.

This rearrangement joins TRBV2 to TRBJ2-7, with D maybe TRBD2 (5 bases). Germline V gene lookup returns CDR1 SNHLY and CDR2 FYNNEI. Trimming stripped 6 bases from V and 10 bases from J, with 16 bases between. The CDR3 loop spans 12 amino acids. CDR3 sequence: CASSNGRVDQYF. The DNA for the CDR3 is TGTGCCAGCAGCAACGGGCGGGTAGATCAGTACTTC. Combining the CDR3 with reference TRBV2 and TRBJ2-7 gives the whole variable domain EPEVTQTPSHQVTQMGQEVILRCVPISNHLYFYWYRQILGQKVEFLVSFYNNEISEKSEIFDDQFSVERPDGSNFTLKIRSTKLEDSAMYFCASSNGRVDQYFGPGTRLTVT.

This clonotype was observed a few times. The V gene is TRBV20-1, the J gene TRBJ2-1; 8 nucleotides align to TRBD2. Trimming cost V 3 bases and J 2 bases; bases outside gene matches: 3. Germline V lookup: CDR1 DFQATT, CDR2 SNEGSKA (reference sequence). CDR3 length: 14 amino acids. CDR3 residues: CSASGRETYNEQFF. CDR3 sequence (DNA): TGCAGTGCTAGCGGGAGGGAGACCTACAATGAGCAGTTCTTC.

In this sample, this clonotype turned up a few times. The chain links TRBV4-3 to TRBJ2-1; maybe TRBD2 (7 bases). Germline-derived CDR1 and CDR2 are LGHNA and YSLEER. The CDR3 is made up of 15 amino acids. Trimming removed 5 bases at V and 1 base at J, with 12 bases between. The CDR3 here is CASSRGGGSYNEQFF. CDR3 sequence (DNA): TGCGCCAGCAGCAGGGGGGGTGGATCCTACAATGAGCAGTTCTTC.

This clonotype was detected only a few times. The chain carries TRBV9 and TRBJ2-2; D possibly corresponds to TRBD1 (5 bases). The CDR3 loop spans 15 amino acids. Trimming left V 5 bases short and J 1 base short, with 12 bases between. Germline values: CDR1 SGDLS, CDR2 YYNGEE. In DNA form, the CDR3 reads TGTGCCAGCAGTAGACAGCCAGTGAACACCGGGGAGCTGTTTTTT. Amino acids: CASSRQPVNTGELFF.

This clonotype was detected only a few times. The J gene is TRBJ2-7, the V gene TRBV7-2; no clear D. Germline V gives CDR1 SGHTA, CDR2 FQGNSA. The V end lost 0 bases, the J end lost 3 bases, and 3 bases lay between the germline ends. The CDR3 totals 12 residues. CDR3 residues: CASSLALYEQYF. In DNA form, the CDR3 reads TGTGCCAGCAGCTTAGCGCTCTACGAGCAGTACTTC. Filled out from reference TRBV7-2 and TRBJ2-7, the complete variable domain reads GAGVSQSPSNKVTEKGKDVELRCDPISGHTALYWYRQSLGQGLEFLIYFQGNSAPDKSGLPSDRFSAERTGGSVSTLTIQRTQQEDSAVYLCASSLALYEQYFGPGTRLTVT.

V usage is TRBV9 and J usage is TRBJ2-7, with TRBD2 as a possible D gene (6 bases). Germline lookup yields CDR1 SGDLS and CDR2 YYNGEE. Trimming cost V 3 bases and J 5 bases, with 15 bases left between them. The CDR3 contains 14 residues. CDR3 DNA sequence: TGTGCCAGCAGCGAGACTAGTAGGGTACACGAGCAGTACTTC. Protein sequence: CASSETSRVHEQYF.

This clonotype was observed a few times. This chain uses TRBV5-5 with TRBJ2-7; TRBD2 matches 15 bases. V trimming: 3 bases; J trimming: 4 bases; junction bases outside the gene matches: 5. The CDR3 is 16 residues long. CDR1 is SGHKS, CDR2 YYEKEE, per germline (reference sequence). The CDR3 loop is CASSWGLAGGLYEQYF. The CDR3 nucleotides are TGTGCCAGCAGCTGGGGACTAGCGGGGGGCTTGTACGAGCAGTACTTC.

The V and J genes are TRBV11-2 and TRBJ2-1; TRBD2 agrees at 7 bases. The germline V gene has CDR1 SGHAT and CDR2 FQNNGV. The CDR3 covers 17 residues. The V segment lost 7 bases and the J segment 0 bases; nucleotides outside the gene matches: 12. The CDR3 region is CASTMGGAGSSYNEQFF. DNA for the CDR3: TGTGCCAGCACCATGGGGGGAGCGGGGAGCTCCTACAATGAGCAGTTCTTC.

The CDR3 coding sequence is TGTGCCAGCAGTGATTTACGGACTAGCAATCAGCCCCAGCATTTT. This encodes CASSDLRTSNQPQHF. V usage is TRBV6-1 and J usage is TRBJ1-5; D is unresolved. This CDR3 region has 15 residues. Germline V lookup: CDR1 MNHNS, CDR2 SASEGT. Between the trimmed V and J ends, which lost 3 bases and 0 bases, there was a span of 9 bases.